This TCR beta chain emerged from a study of OX40 agonist ivuxolimab in advanced cancers. For the study at large: Three patients, one with hepatocellular carcinoma and two with cutaneous melanoma, achieved partial responses.

Study-wide points: Antigen specificity remained undetermined for the expanded peripheral T cells.

A note on this clone: Its matching antigen is unknown.

This CDR3 spans 16 amino acids. Produced via immunoSEQ multiplex PCR; TCRdb's table is partial and in-frame only. The sample lists around 55,000 clones; 86% were seen once. Blood samples were obtained at baseline, cycle 4 day 1, and cycle 7 day 1. The clonotype originates from an adult with an advanced solid tumor such as melanoma, head and neck, liver or kidney cancer. This sample comprised CD4+ or CD8+ T cells sorted from blood, obtained in a trial of the OX40 agonist ivuxolimab. V is TRBV21-1 and J is TRBJ2-6; the DNA was not compared with TRBD2, the D call given in the table. TRBV21-1 is a pseudogene. DNA of the CDR3: TGTGCCAGCATCACGGGGAGGCACCCTGGGGCCAACGTCCTGACTTTC. It encodes CASITGRHPGANVLTF.